The rows below give T cell receptor beta chains drawn from one sample of a study of blood T cells in healthy people across ages. TCRdb re-called the 5' RACE reads through MiXCR, storing one row per CDR3 protein. The table has approximately 400,000 distinct CDR3 sequences, about 55% seen once. Sequencing input: blood. The receptors were sampled from a man between 60 and 75 years old in good health. Each CDR3 is given with its conserved first and last residue. A D gene is named only where the DNA matches it firmly.

D gene: TRBD2; V gene: TRBV2; J gene: TRBJ2-5; CDR3 protein: CASSDRGSGVQETQYF
D gene: NA; V gene: TRBV7-2; J gene: NA; CDR3 protein: CASSLVGQAGGEQYF
D gene: TRBD2; V gene: TRBV20-1; J gene: TRBJ2-7; CDR3 protein: CSASLAGGLGEQYF
D gene: NA; V gene: TRBV7-2; J gene: TRBJ2-5; CDR3 protein: CASSLVRGGGNEQYF
D gene: NA; V gene: TRBV28; J gene: TRBJ2-7; CDR3 protein: CASSLGGSLWEQYF
D gene: NA; V gene: TRBV7-2; J gene: TRBJ2-7; CDR3 protein: CATAGTRGYEQYF
D gene: TRBD1; V gene: TRBV29-1; J gene: TRBJ2-5; CDR3 protein: CRTRQGGATDQYF
D gene: NA; V gene: TRBV6-5; J gene: TRBJ1-4; CDR3 protein: CASSLSTGLGEKLFF
D gene: NA; V gene: TRBV4-3; J gene: TRBJ1-4; CDR3 protein: CASSQEGHRNEKLFF
D gene: NA; V gene: TRBV29-1; J gene: TRBJ2-3; CDR3 protein: CSVDLAGSRPQYF
D gene: TRBD2; V gene: TRBV5-1; J gene: TRBJ2-3; CDR3 protein: CASSWGLAGTDTQYF
D gene: TRBD1; V gene: TRBV20-1; J gene: TRBJ2-5; CDR3 protein: CSAFSNRGETQYF
D gene: TRBD1; V gene: TRBV7-2; J gene: TRBJ2-7; CDR3 protein: CASSLAETGDPYEQYF
D gene: NA; V gene: TRBV6-1; J gene: NA; CDR3 protein: CASSGWISEQYF
D gene: NA; V gene: TRBV4-2; J gene: TRBJ1-2; CDR3 protein: CASSQEGLEGYTF
D gene: NA; V gene: TRBV5-4; J gene: TRBJ1-2; CDR3 protein: CASSPGRAAASANYGYTF
D gene: NA; V gene: TRBV20-1; J gene: TRBJ2-6; CDR3 protein: CSASAGVGANVLTF
D gene: NA; V gene: TRBV15; J gene: TRBJ2-1; CDR3 protein: CATSRDRAVLYNEQFF
D gene: NA; V gene: TRBV20-1; J gene: TRBJ1-2; CDR3 protein: CSARIGQRVYGYTF
D gene: NA; V gene: TRBV11-2; J gene: NA; CDR3 protein: CASSVDERDEQYF
D gene: TRBD1; V gene: TRBV29-1; J gene: TRBJ2-7; CDR3 protein: CSVDKTGDVYEQYF
D gene: NA; V gene: TRBV30; J gene: TRBJ2-7; CDR3 protein: CAWSTGNYEQYF
D gene: TRBD2; V gene: TRBV7-3; J gene: TRBJ2-5; CDR3 protein: CASSVAGGGETQYF
D gene: NA; V gene: TRBV6-1; J gene: TRBJ1-2; CDR3 protein: CASSEAGSLGGYTF
D gene: NA; V gene: TRBV20-1; J gene: TRBJ2-2; CDR3 protein: CSARDQRVASNTGELFF
D gene: TRBD1; V gene: TRBV7-3; J gene: TRBJ2-7; CDR3 protein: CASSYRQGAYEQYF
D gene: NA; V gene: TRBV4-2; J gene: TRBJ2-3; CDR3 protein: CASSQDGWGGTDTQYF
D gene: TRBD1; V gene: TRBV5-1; J gene: TRBJ1-4; CDR3 protein: CASSLNRGPSNEKLFF
D gene: NA; V gene: TRBV21-1; J gene: TRBJ2-7; CDR3 protein: CASSKDGPYEQYF
D gene: NA; V gene: TRBV19; J gene: TRBJ2-1; CDR3 protein: CASSKRDGLYNEQFF
D gene: NA; V gene: TRBV7-2; J gene: NA; CDR3 protein: CASSLRTVGTQYF
D gene: NA; V gene: TRBV5-1; J gene: TRBJ2-5; CDR3 protein: CASGRGSRETQYF
D gene: TRBD2; V gene: TRBV15; J gene: TRBJ2-3; CDR3 protein: CATSRETSGRDTQYF
D gene: NA; V gene: TRBV6-5; J gene: TRBJ2-7; CDR3 protein: CASSYRASANGAYEQYF
D gene: NA; V gene: TRBV11-1; J gene: TRBJ2-7; CDR3 protein: CASSGRGGQGHNEQYF
D gene: NA; V gene: TRBV7-2; J gene: TRBJ2-5; CDR3 protein: CASSLYGEPGETQYF
D gene: TRBD1; V gene: TRBV5-1; J gene: TRBJ2-5; CDR3 protein: CASSIDRGLETQYF
D gene: NA; V gene: TRBV29-1; J gene: TRBJ1-1; CDR3 protein: CSAGRWGAGTEAFF
D gene: NA; V gene: TRBV7-3; J gene: TRBJ2-2; CDR3 protein: CASSVGGPNTGELFF
D gene: TRBD2; V gene: TRBV29-1; J gene: TRBJ2-7; CDR3 protein: CSVAGGESYEQYF
D gene: NA; V gene: TRBV10-3; J gene: TRBJ2-1; CDR3 protein: CAIGLVNSGNEQFF
D gene: TRBD1; V gene: TRBV11-3; J gene: TRBJ2-1; CDR3 protein: CASSANRGSSYNEQFF
D gene: NA; V gene: TRBV6-1; J gene: TRBJ2-3; CDR3 protein: CASSELGPQYF
D gene: NA; V gene: TRBV27; J gene: TRBJ2-1; CDR3 protein: CASSTPNSYNEQFF
D gene: NA; V gene: TRBV5-1; J gene: TRBJ1-2; CDR3 protein: CASSPVSATNYGYTF
D gene: NA; V gene: TRBV6-2/TRBV6-3; J gene: TRBJ2-7; CDR3 protein: CASMDYSYEQYF
D gene: NA; V gene: TRBV6-2/TRBV6-3; J gene: TRBJ2-3; CDR3 protein: CASRGQGTDTQYF
D gene: TRBD1; V gene: TRBV7-8; J gene: TRBJ2-4; CDR3 protein: CASSLGQRGNIQYF
D gene: NA; V gene: TRBV6-5; J gene: TRBJ1-1; CDR3 protein: CASSYRKGEAFF
D gene: NA; V gene: TRBV28; J gene: TRBJ2-6; CDR3 protein: CASTEGYSGANVLTF
D gene: TRBD1; V gene: TRBV2; J gene: TRBJ1-1; CDR3 protein: CASVTTGGTEAFF
D gene: TRBD2; V gene: TRBV5-1; J gene: TRBJ2-3; CDR3 protein: CASSLQTSGLTDTQYF
D gene: TRBD1; V gene: TRBV2; J gene: TRBJ2-5; CDR3 protein: CASNSGQGLLETQYF